Below are 3 T cell receptor beta chains sequenced from a single sample in a study of T cell responses to AZD1222 COVID-19 vaccine. Clones were sequenced by immunoSEQ multiplex PCR, and TCRdb holds only the in-frame ones, with some missing. There are about 100,000 clones in the sample; 85% to 90% occur only once, and over 1.2% lies in the top ten. The sample in question was peripheral blood, obtained on day 0 of AZD1222 vaccination. All receptors come from an adult in good health.

Here the CDR3 DNA reads TGTGCCAGCAGCGCGGGGTCTTACAAGTCCTACAATGAGCAGTTCTTC. The encoded protein is CASSAGSYKSYNEQFF. The V and J genes are TRBV7-9 and TRBJ2-1, with TRBD2 as a possible D gene (6 bases). V was shortened by 5 bases and J by 1 base, with 15 bases between the two germline ends. In germline, CDR1 is SEHNR, CDR2 FQNEAQ (reference sequence). This CDR3 has 16 amino acids.

This clone was counted between two and nine times. Other DNA sequences of this sample code for an identical CDR3. The chain links TRBV3-1 (or the pseudogene TRBV3-2) to TRBJ1-6, with D hard to call. Between the trimmed V and J ends, which lost 0 bases and 9 bases, there was a span of 9 bases. Looked up from germline, CDR1 is LGHDT and CDR2 is YNNKEL (reference sequence). The CDR3 totals 14 residues. The CDR3 loop reads CASSQDLGGSPLHF. The DNA of the CDR3 is TGTGCCAGCAGCCAAGATCTGGGAGGTTCACCCCTCCACTTT.

The rearrangement links TRBV28 to TRBJ2-1; 12 bases fit TRBD2. The CDR3 spans 16 residues. Germline CDR1 and CDR2: MDHEN and SYDVKM. With V trimmed by 5 bases and J by 1 base, 3 bases remained unmatched. CDR3 sequence (DNA): TGTGCCAGCAGTCCGACTAGCGGGGGTTCCTACAATGAGCAGTTCTTC. Translating gives CASSPTSGGSYNEQFF.